This T cell receptor beta chain emerged from a study of T cell responses to AZD1222 COVID-19 vaccine. The CDR3 has 17 amino acids. The V gene's germline CDR1 is LNHNV and CDR2 YYDKDF (reference sequence). The ends lost 2 bases at V and 2 bases at J; junction bases unmatched: 11. TCRdb keeps only in-frame clones here, not all; method: immunoSEQ multiplex PCR. This repertoire shows approximately 170,000 clones, 75% to 90% found once; its top ten account for about 6.9%. This sample comprised peripheral blood, obtained on day 0 of AZD1222 vaccination. This clonotype originated in an adult in good health. The V gene is TRBV15, the J gene TRBJ2-5; 7 bases are shared with TRBD1. In DNA form, the CDR3 reads TGTGCCACCAGCAGATCGATCCGAACAGGGGATCAAGAGACCCAGTACTTC. It yields the protein CATSRSIRTGDQETQYF.